The subject of this entry is one T cell receptor beta chain. Its antigen is not known. The V and J ends lost 5 bases and 8 bases, in that order; junction bases with no gene match: 3. Germline CDR1 is MNHEY and CDR2 is SMNVEV (reference sequence). There are 13 residues in the CDR3. The data stem from a study of T cell repertoires in cytomegalovirus infection. Background on the study: HLA-C-restricted CMV epitopes, recently identified, and well-studied HLA-B-restricted ones were used by the study. CMV infection together with matching HLA type was indicated by public TCR beta signatures.

Findings and caveats of the study: Cumulative public TCR beta family frequency identified carriers of CMV plus the relevant HLA. Ex vivo, HLA-C-restricted CMV-specific TCR beta clonotypes prevailed over the rest of the response.

Using its own MiXCR run on the reads, TCRdb lists one record per CDR3 protein. Of 150,000 to 200,000 distinct CDR3 sequences listed, about 20% are singletons. This TCR was sampled from a human donor in good health (CMV status not recorded). Some clones in this sample may be carry-over from other donors' samples. The rearrangement joins TRBV27 to TRBJ1-2; 12 nucleotides match TRBD1. Specimen: CD8+ T cells from cultured PBMCs, collected from culture after CMV antigen stimulation. DNA of the CDR3: TGTGCCAGCAGTCCGGGGACAGGGGGCGGCTACACCTTC. It encodes CASSPGTGGGYTF.